This TCR beta chain was found in a study of T cell responses to AZD1222 COVID-19 vaccine. Points from the study as a whole: In a largely white British group with more females than males, clonal diversity was possibly underestimated. Close to half of all spike-specific TCRs reportedly target regions of the variants that are unmutated.

Note on this clone: Its target is not known.

Pooling of second doses given at about 4 or about 12 weeks was done. Germline V gene lookup returns CDR1 MNHEY and CDR2 SMNVEV (reference sequence). The V end was cut by 5 bases, the J end by 5 bases, with 7 bases between. CDR3 length: 12 residues. The protocol was immunoSEQ multiplex PCR, while the TCRdb copy is restricted to in-frame clones and leaves out a portion. This sample has tens of thousands of clones; roughly 91% occur once, and the top ten carry 30% to 45%. The genes are TRBV27 and TRBJ1-5; D uncertain. Sequencing used peripheral blood, obtained 28 days after the second AZD1222 dose. The receptor comes from an adult who received the AZD1222 COVID-19 vaccine. DNA for the CDR3: TGTGCCAGCAGTAAGGGCGATCAGCCCCAGCATTTT. It translates to CASSKGDQPQHF.